This TCR beta chain derives from a study of molecular identifiers for immune sequencing clone quantification. This clonotype was found many times. Its matching antigen is unknown. The study, taken as a whole, reports: For highly expanded clones, sizes could be underestimated when identical TCR molecules share a barcode.

TCRdb recomputed calls from the PCR reads with MiXCR, one row per CDR3 protein. The sample lists 300,000 to 400,000 distinct CDR3 sequences, 24% occurring once. For naive CD8 T cells, sorting used the CD8+CD4-CCR7+CD45RA+ phenotype. CDR3 length equals 18 residues. V gave up 6 bases and J gave up 2 bases; unmatched junction bases: 13. In germline, CDR1 is LGHNT, CDR2 FRNRAP. The sequenced material came from naive CD8+ T cells from blood, with Jurkat cell RNA spiked in. Subset indicated: FACS-sorted CD8+CD4-CCR7+CD45RA+ naive T cells. The chain uses TRBV12-5 and TRBJ2-6, with TRBD1 matching 7 bases. The receptor's source is a human donor in good health. Some libraries in this study had Jurkat cell RNA spiked in. The DNA of the CDR3 is TGTGCTAGTGGAATACCGGGACAGAGCTTAGCTGGGGCCAACGTCCTGACTTTC. This codes for CASGIPGQSLAGANVLTF.